This T cell receptor beta chain was recorded in a study of response to subunit inactivated influenza vaccine. The ends were cut back, 8 bases at V and 2 bases at J, with 12 bases in the middle. The CDR3 length is 14 residues. The study, taken as a whole, reports: The authors proposed limited new T cell recruitment per seasonal influenza vaccination.

MiXCR, applied by TCRdb to the RT-PCR reads, yields one record per CDR3 protein. The table has about 800,000 distinct CDR3 sequences, about 20% seen once. To note about this clonotype: Its antigen is not known.

The chain is built from TRBV12-3 or TRBV12-4 and TRBJ2-2; weak D call: TRBD1 (5 bases). Specimen: PBMCs from blood, collected roughly 5 days after vaccination. The sequence was obtained from a man between 50 and 59 years old who received an inactivated influenza vaccine. The CDR3 reads CASDPGRNTGELFF. Here the CDR3 DNA reads TGTGCCAGCGACCCAGGGCGAAACACCGGGGAGCTGTTTTTT.